These T cell receptor beta chains were read from a single sample in a study of T cell changes during pregnancy in multiple sclerosis. TCRdb's table, derived via immunoSEQ multiplex PCR, lists solely in-frame clones and lacks some. The data contain tens of thousands of clones, approximately 92% of them seen just once; the ten biggest clones take up approximately 4%. Material: CD8+ T cells from peripheral blood mononuclear cells, obtained after pregnancy. Receptors were obtained from a female donor with multiple sclerosis, enrolled in a pregnancy study. Each CDR3 is given with its conserved first and last residue. The order of the fields is J gene, D gene, clone size, V gene, CDR3 DNA, CDR3 protein. The D gene is left open where the match is weak. A row's size may be missing; if present it is once, few, many or a size class.

TRBJ2-3 | TRBD2 | - | TRBV6-5 | TGTGCCAGCAGTCCGACTAGCGGGTCCGTAGATACGCAGTATTTT | CASSPTSGSVDTQYF
TRBJ1-1 | TRBD1 | - | TRBV27 | TGTGCCAGCAGTCCCAGGGGGCTTGGCACTGAAGCTTTCTTT | CASSPRGLGTEAFF
TRBJ1-5 | TRBD1 | - | TRBV4-2 | TGTGCCAGCAGCCAAGTATCAGGGACAGGGGGTTATGGCAATCAGCCCCAGCATTTT | CASSQVSGTGGYGNQPQHF
TRBJ1-6 | - | - | TRBV15 | TGTGCCACCAGCATCGACAGGAGCTCCTATAATTCACCCCTCCACTTT | CATSIDRSSYNSPLHF
TRBJ2-7 | TRBD1 | - | TRBV5-1 | TGCGCCAGCAGCTTCGGACAGGGAGTTGAGGAGCAGTACTTC | CASSFGQGVEEQYF
TRBJ2-1 | TRBD2 | - | TRBV9 | TGTGCCAGCAGCTCCCGGGGAGGGCGGGAGGGCGGGTACAATGAGCAGTTCTTC | CASSSRGGREGGYNEQFF
TRBJ1-2 | TRBD1 | - | TRBV9 | TGTGCCAGCAGAGATGACAGGGGGCCTGAAGGCTACACCTTC | CASRDDRGPEGYTF
TRBJ1-5 | - | once | TRBV7-2 | TGTGCCAGCAGCTTCGGAGGGGACCTCAGCAATCAGCCCCAGCATTTT | CASSFGGDLSNQPQHF
TRBJ1-1 | TRBD1 | - | TRBV7-9 | TGTGCCAGCAGCTTAGAAGGACAGGGCATGAACACTGAAGCTTTCTTT | CASSLEGQGMNTEAFF
TRBJ2-7 | - | - | TRBV28 | TGTGCCAGCAGTTCACCCTTGACAGCATTCTCCTACGAGCAGTACTTC | CASSSPLTAFSYEQYF
TRBJ2-3 | - | - | TRBV7-6 | TGTGCCAGCAGCTTAGTTGGCAGCACAGATACGCAGTATTTT | CASSLVGSTDTQYF
TRBJ2-5 | - | - | TRBV15 | TGTGCCACCAGCAGAGATCGAGGCAGGGCGAATTTTCAAGAGACCCAGTACTTC | CATSRDRGRANFQETQYF
TRBJ1-1 | - | - | TRBV13 | TGTGCCAGCAGTTCTCCCGGGTTCGAAGCTTTCTTT | CASSSPGFEAFF
TRBJ2-7 | TRBD2 | - | TRBV9 | TGTGCCAGCAGCGTAGGACTAGCGGGGTCCTCCTACGAGCAGTACTTC | CASSVGLAGSSYEQYF
TRBJ2-1 | - | - | TRBV7-3 | TGTGCCAGCAGCTTAATGGGCACAGACTACAATGAGCAGTTCTTC | CASSLMGTDYNEQFF
TRBJ2-7 | - | - | TRBV13 | TGTGCCAGCAGCTTGGCTGCGGGGACGGAATACGAGCAGTACTTC | CASSLAAGTEYEQYF
TRBJ2-3 | - | - | TRBV13 | TGTGCCAGCAGCTTAAGCGGAACTAGCACAGATACGCAGTATTTT | CASSLSGTSTDTQYF
TRBJ2-4 | - | - | TRBV28 | TGTGCCAGCAGTTTACGTGACAGAAACATTCAGTACTTC | CASSLRDRNIQYF
TRBJ2-1 | - | - | TRBV30 | TGTGCCTGGAGGGGGGTAGCGGCTTACAATGAGCAGTTCTTC | CAWRGVAAYNEQFF
TRBJ2-1 | - | few | TRBV7-9 | TGTGCCAGCAGCTCCGGGATAGTAGGTGAGCAGTTCTTC | CASSSGIVGEQFF
TRBJ1-1 | TRBD1 | - | TRBV6-5 | TGTGCCAGCAGAGAAGACAGGGGGCAATTTCAAGCTTTCTTT | CASREDRGQFQAFF
TRBJ2-2 | TRBD1 | - | TRBV7-9 | TGTGCCAGCAGCTCTTGGACAGGGGGCCCCGGGGAGCTGTTTTTT | CASSSWTGGPGELFF
TRBJ2-3 | - | - | TRBV7-2 | TGTGCCAGCAGCCCCACCAGACTAGATAGCACAGATACGCAGTATTTT | CASSPTRLDSTDTQYF
TRBJ1-1 | - | - | TRBV19 | TGTGCCAGTAGAGGACTGGGGGGGACTGAAGCTTTCTTT | CASRGLGGTEAFF
TRBJ2-1 | - | - | TRBV5-1 | TGCGCCAGCAGCTTCGAAACAGAGAACCCCTACAATGAGCAGTTCTTC | CASSFETENPYNEQFF
TRBJ2-7 | TRBD1 | - | TRBV11-2 | TGTGCCAGCAAGGGTGACAGGGGATTGTCCTACGAGCAGTACTTC | CASKGDRGLSYEQYF
TRBJ2-5 | TRBD1 | - | TRBV27 | TGTGCCAGCAGTGCACAGGGGGCGCTTAGAGAGACCCAGTACTTC | CASSAQGALRETQYF
TRBJ2-7 | TRBD1 | once | TRBV7-6 | TGTGCCAGCAGCTTAGCGACAGGGGCCAACGAGCAGTACTTC | CASSLATGANEQYF
TRBJ2-1 | TRBD2 | - | TRBV4-3 | TGCGCCAGCAGCCAAGAGCTTAGCGGGGGGCTAAGCTCCTACAATGAGCAGTTCTTC | CASSQELSGGLSSYNEQFF
TRBJ2-7 | TRBD2 | - | TRBV4-1 | TGCGCCAGCAGCCCCCGACTAGCGTCTCCCTACGAGCAGTACTTC | CASSPRLASPYEQYF
TRBJ2-2 | TRBD2 | - | TRBV19 | TGTGCCAGTAGGGCGGGGGGAACCGGGGAGCTGTTTTTT | CASRAGGTGELFF
TRBJ2-7 | - | - | TRBV28 | TGTGCCAGCAGTTTAAGGGACAACTCCTACGAGCAGTACTTC | CASSLRDNSYEQYF
TRBJ1-2 | TRBD1 | - | TRBV6-1 | TGTGCCAGCAGTAACACGAGGGACAGGGACTATGGCTACACCTTC | CASSNTRDRDYGYTF
TRBJ2-7 | TRBD1 | - | TRBV29-1 | TGCAGCGTTGTAGGGGGCTCTCTTTCCTACGAGCAGTACTTC | CSVVGGSLSYEQYF
TRBJ2-2 | - | - | TRBV6-1 | TGTGCCAGCAGTGAGGGGACTCACACCGGGGAGCTGTTTTTT | CASSEGTHTGELFF
TRBJ1-1 | - | - | TRBV4-1 | TGCGCCAGCAGCCAAGAATGGAGACAGGATCAAGCTTTCTTT | CASSQEWRQDQAFF
TRBJ1-2 | TRBD1 | - | TRBV27 | TGTGCCAGCAGTCTGGGACAGGGTCAAAGCTACACCTTC | CASSLGQGQSYTF
TRBJ2-1 | - | - | TRBV2 | TGTGCCAGCGGGGGGATGCTTTCATGGGCCACCGTGAGTTCCTACAATGAGCAGTTCTTC | CASGGMLSWATVSSYNEQFF
TRBJ2-7 | - | - | TRBV5-5 | TGTGCCAGCTCCTTCGGCCGGGCCTACGAGCAGTACTTC | CASSFGRAYEQYF
TRBJ1-1 | - | - | TRBV9 | TGTGCCAGCAGCGTGTTACCGCGGGGGGGGAACACTGAAGCTTTCTTT | CASSVLPRGGNTEAFF
TRBJ2-2 | - | - | TRBV9 | TGTGCCAGCAGCGTAGTTAGGGGGGGCCAGATCGCCGGGGAGCTGTTTTTT | CASSVVRGGQIAGELFF
TRBJ2-7 | TRBD2 | once | TRBV5-1 | TGCGCCAGCAGCTTGGTAGGGAGGGGCGAGCAGTACTTC | CASSLVGRGEQYF
TRBJ2-5 | TRBD2 | - | TRBV9 | TGTGCCAGCAGCGTAGGGGGACTAGTACACAGGGAGACCCAGTACTTC | CASSVGGLVHRETQYF
TRBJ1-1 | - | - | TRBV6-1 | TGTGCCAGCAGACCGGGTGATCCGGGAGCTTTCTTT | CASRPGDPGAFF
TRBJ1-2 | TRBD1 | - | TRBV9 | TGTGCCAGCAGCGTAGGCGGGGACAGGGCGTACTATGGCTACACCTTC | CASSVGGDRAYYGYTF
TRBJ2-3 | TRBD2 | - | TRBV28 | TGTGCCAGCAGTTGGGCGGGAGGTCGCACAGATACGCAGTATTTT | CASSWAGGRTDTQYF
TRBJ1-5 | TRBD1 | - | TRBV9 | TGTGCCAGCAGCACCGGGACAGGGGATCAGCCCCAGCATTTT | CASSTGTGDQPQHF
TRBJ2-1 | TRBD2 | - | TRBV5-1 | TGCGCCAGCAGCTTATCTAGCGGGGGGGACTACAATGAGCAGTTCTTC | CASSLSSGGDYNEQFF
TRBJ2-5 | TRBD2 | - | TRBV9 | TGTGCCAGCAGCGTGTCAGCGGGGTTAGAGACCCAGTACTTC | CASSVSAGLETQYF
TRBJ1-2 | TRBD1 | - | TRBV5-1 | TGCGCCAGCAGCTTGGCCGGGACAGGGGGAGGCTACACCTTC | CASSLAGTGGGYTF
TRBJ2-4 | TRBD1 | - | TRBV6-1 | TGTGCCAGCAGTGAGGAGGACAGGCCAGCAGACATTCAGTACTTC | CASSEEDRPADIQYF
TRBJ1-1 | TRBD1 | - | TRBV4-1 | TGCGCCAGCAGCCTTAGACAGGGGGGGACTGAAGCTTTCTTT | CASSLRQGGTEAFF
TRBJ2-7 | TRBD1 | - | TRBV19 | TGTGCCAGTAGTATCTTCGGACAGGCTTACGAGCAGTACTTC | CASSIFGQAYEQYF